These T cell receptor beta chains were read from a single sample in a study of OX40 agonist ivuxolimab in advanced cancers. Sequencing was performed with immunoSEQ multiplex PCR; in TCRdb, only in-frame clones are kept and a portion is missing. The sample carries under 85,000 clones, roughly 83% recorded once. The sample was CD4+ or CD8+ T cells sorted from blood, taken in a trial of the OX40 agonist ivuxolimab. The receptors shown here come from an adult with an advanced solid tumor such as melanoma, head and neck, liver or kidney cancer. Both conserved end residues are part of each CDR3. The D gene is left open where the match is weak. Some rows have no size entry. The others give once, few or many, or a class for an expanded clone.

abundance | j_gene | d_gene | v_gene | CDR3aa | CDR3nt
. | TRBJ2-1 | . | TRBV9 | CASSVTGAPYNEQFF | TGTGCCAGCAGCGTCACGGGGGCTCCCTACAATGAGCAGTTCTTC
. | TRBJ2-6 | . | TRBV6-5 | CASSYEPDTGANVLTF | TGTGCCAGCAGTTACGAGCCGGACACTGGGGCCAACGTCCTGACTTTC
. | TRBJ1-2 | . | TRBV7-8 | CASSLEVGSYGYTF | TGTGCCAGCAGCTTAGAAGTAGGGAGCTATGGCTACACCTTC
once | TRBJ1-5 | . | TRBV19 | CASSIRTVFGNQPQHF | TGTGCCAGTAGTATAAGGACAGTTTTCGGCAATCAGCCCCAGCATTTT
. | TRBJ2-1 | . | TRBV11-2 | CASSLRVQGENEQFF | TGTGCCAGCAGCTTAAGAGTACAGGGCGAGAATGAGCAGTTCTTC
. | TRBJ2-7 | . | TRBV7-8 | CASSHNPRASRGYEQYF | TGTGCCAGCAGCCACAACCCCCGGGCCTCACGAGGCTACGAGCAGTACTTC
. | TRBJ1-1 | . | TRBV2 | CASRYSTEAFF | TGTGCCAGCAGGTACAGCACTGAAGCTTTCTTT
few | TRBJ1-3 | TRBD1 | TRBV7-3 | CASSLDRGHGNTIYF | TGTGCCAGCAGCTTAGACAGGGGGCATGGAAACACCATATATTTT
. | TRBJ2-6 | . | TRBV28 | CASSLVPRPSGANVLTF | TGTGCCAGCAGTTTGGTTCCGCGGCCCTCTGGGGCCAACGTCCTGACTTTC
. | TRBJ2-7 | . | TRBV7-2 | CASSLSTATYEQYF | TGTGCCAGCAGCCTCTCGACGGCCACCTACGAGCAGTACTTC
. | TRBJ2-7 | TRBD1 | TRBV2 | CASSWGDRGYEQYF | TGTGCCAGCAGTTGGGGTGACAGGGGATACGAGCAGTACTTC
. | TRBJ2-3 | . | TRBV5-1 | CASSTIQGGTGTQYF | TGCGCCAGCAGCACAATACAGGGAGGGACCGGTACGCAGTATTTT
once | TRBJ2-2 | . | TRBV5-4 | CASSLGGLSTGELFF | TGTGCCAGCAGCTTGGGGGGGCTTAGCACCGGGGAGCTGTTTTTT
. | TRBJ2-5 | . | TRBV7-2 | CASSFTPPETQYF | TGTGCCAGCAGCTTTACCCCTCCAGAGACCCAGTACTTC
once | TRBJ2-3 | TRBD2 | TRBV5-6 | CASSLSWASGEADTQYF | TGTGCCAGCAGCTTGTCCTGGGCTAGCGGGGAGGCAGATACGCAGTATTTT
. | TRBJ1-1 | . | TRBV7-2 | CASSLIVNTEAFF | TGTGCCAGCAGCTTAATCGTTAACACTGAAGCTTTCTTT
. | TRBJ2-7 | . | TRBV4-3 | CASSRRSDSSYEQYF | TGCGCCAGCAGCCGGAGATCGGACAGTTCCTACGAGCAGTACTTC
once | TRBJ2-5 | TRBD1 | TRBV5-4 | CASSSQGAETQYF | TGTGCCAGCAGCTCGCAGGGGGCGGAGACCCAGTACTTC
. | TRBJ2-1 | . | TRBV7-8 | CASSLDGSFNNEQFF | TGTGCCAGCAGCTTAGACGGGAGTTTCAACAATGAGCAGTTCTTC
once | TRBJ1-5 | TRBD1 | TRBV28 | CASKQGTTQPQHF | TGTGCCAGCAAACAGGGGACAACGCAGCCCCAGCATTTT
. | TRBJ1-1 | . | TRBV7-3 | CASSSQWNTEAFF | TGTGCCAGCAGCTCACAATGGAACACTGAAGCTTTCTTT
. | TRBJ1-6 | TRBD1 | TRBV9 | CASSPRTGGGSPLHF | TGTGCCAGCAGCCCCCGGACAGGGGGCGGTTCACCCCTCCACTTT
. | TRBJ1-2 | TRBD1 | TRBV6-1 | CASSEVALVRTGTNYGYTF | TGTGCCAGCAGTGAAGTTGCCCTAGTACGGACAGGGACTAACTATGGCTACACCTTC
. | TRBJ2-7 | . | TRBV19 | CASSFPPDIHYEQYF | TGTGCCAGTAGTTTCCCCCCGGACATCCACTACGAGCAGTACTTC
. | TRBJ1-2 | . | TRBV5-1 | CASSLIPGEGYGYTF | TGCGCCAGCAGCTTAATTCCCGGGGAGGGTTATGGCTACACCTTC
. | TRBJ2-1 | TRBD1 | TRBV7-2 | CASSYSSGTGGHNEQFF | TGTGCCAGCAGCTATAGTTCCGGGACAGGGGGGCACAATGAGCAGTTCTTC
. | TRBJ2-3 | . | TRBV14 | CASSQDFLPGASTDTQYF | TGTGCCAGCAGCCAAGATTTCCTCCCGGGAGCTAGCACAGATACGCAGTATTTT
. | TRBJ2-5 | . | TRBV7-2 | CASSLGNAYQETQYF | TGTGCCAGCAGCTTAGGTAACGCTTATCAAGAGACCCAGTACTTC
. | TRBJ2-7 | . | TRBV27 | CASSFNRAGYEQYF | TGTGCCAGCAGTTTCAACAGGGCCGGCTACGAGCAGTACTTC
. | TRBJ2-2 | . | TRBV28 | CASRPGHGVAGELFF | TGTGCCAGCAGGCCGGGACATGGAGTGGCCGGGGAGCTGTTTTTT
. | TRBJ1-1 | . | TRBV7-2 | CASSLDTEAFF | TGTGCCAGCAGCTTGGACACTGAAGCTTTCTTT
. | TRBJ2-7 | . | TRBV29-1 | CSVGETGPNGEQYF | TGCAGCGTTGGCGAGACAGGACCGAACGGCGAGCAGTACTTC
. | TRBJ2-1 | TRBD2 | TRBV6-1 | CASSEIGGSLSYNEQFF | TGTGCCAGCAGTGAAATCGGGGGGTCACTTTCCTACAATGAGCAGTTCTTC
. | TRBJ1-2 | TRBD1 | TRBV7-2 | CASSLSAGGAPHGYTF | TGTGCCAGCAGCTTGAGCGCAGGGGGCGCCCCCCATGGCTACACCTTC
. | TRBJ1-1 | . | TRBV9 | CASSVGPFMNTEAFF | TGTGCCAGCAGCGTGGGACCCTTCATGAACACTGAAGCTTTCTTT
. | TRBJ1-6 | TRBD1 | TRBV10-3 | CAISTGGPNSPLHF | TGTGCCATCAGCACAGGGGGCCCGAATTCACCCCTCCACTTT
once | TRBJ2-3 | . | TRBV5-6 | CASSPGVGGKGTDTQYF | TGTGCCAGCAGCCCTGGTGTAGGCGGGAAAGGCACAGATACGCAGTATTTT
. | TRBJ2-7 | TRBD1 | TRBV7-2 | CASSSPGTGSDFLGYEQYF | TGTGCCAGCAGCTCACCCGGGACAGGGAGTGATTTTCTCGGGTACGAGCAGTACTTC
. | TRBJ1-1 | . | TRBV6-5 | CASSGIRGAEAFF | TGTGCCAGCAGTGGTATTCGAGGCGCTGAAGCTTTCTTT
. | TRBJ2-5 | . | TRBV14 | CASSQDLVKTQYF | TGTGCCAGCAGCCAAGATCTGGTTAAGACCCAGTACTTC
. | TRBJ2-2 | TRBD2 | TRBV2 | CASGGRGNTGELFF | TGTGCCAGCGGGGGGAGGGGAAACACCGGGGAGCTGTTTTTT
. | TRBJ2-5 | TRBD1 | TRBV9 | CASSPRQGQETQYF | TGTGCCAGCAGCCCCCGACAGGGCCAAGAGACCCAGTACTTC
. | TRBJ1-4 | TRBD1 | TRBV4-3 | CASSQILVQGLEKLFF | TGCGCCAGCAGCCAAATACTTGTACAGGGGCTGGAAAAACTGTTTTTT
. | TRBJ1-1 | . | TRBV29-1 | CSADDGMNTEAFF | TGCAGCGCCGACGACGGAATGAACACTGAAGCTTTCTTT
few | TRBJ1-4 | . | TRBV9 | CASSVGGRLGEKLFF | TGTGCCAGCAGCGTAGGGGGGAGGTTGGGTGAAAAACTGTTTTTT
once | TRBJ2-6 | . | TRBV30 | CASSPGQFGANVLTF | TGTGCCTCTTCACCCGGACAGTTCGGGGCCAACGTCCTGACTTTC
once | TRBJ1-4 | . | TRBV4-1 | CASSHRRSEKLFF | TGCGCCAGCAGCCACAGACGGTCCGAAAAACTGTTTTTT
. | TRBJ2-7 | TRBD2 | TRBV28 | CASSFAAGGSYEQYF | TGTGCCAGCAGTTTTGCGGCGGGGGGTTCCTACGAGCAGTACTTC
. | TRBJ2-7 | TRBD1 | TRBV10-3 | CATRGQGAYEQYF | TGTGCCACCCGCGGACAGGGGGCCTACGAGCAGTACTTC
. | TRBJ2-2 | . | TRBV28 | CASSLGGYTGELFF | TGTGCCAGCAGTTTAGGAGGGTACACCGGGGAGCTGTTTTTT
. | TRBJ2-1 | TRBD2 | TRBV5-6 | CASSMGLAGGPNEQFF | TGTGCCAGCAGCATGGGACTAGCGGGGGGGCCTAATGAGCAGTTCTTC
. | TRBJ1-3 | . | TRBV7-9 | CASSLIGGSGNTIYF | TGTGCCAGCAGCCTCATTGGAGGTTCTGGAAACACCATATATTTT
. | TRBJ1-5 | . | TRBV28 | CASRDSGFRNQPQHF | TGTGCCAGCAGAGACTCAGGGTTCCGCAATCAGCCCCAGCATTTT
. | TRBJ1-2 | TRBD1 | TRBV6-6 | CASSSPGGANYGYTF | TGTGCCAGCAGTTCCCCAGGGGGAGCTAACTATGGCTACACCTTC